Reported below is one T cell receptor beta chain. The data were obtained in a study of blood T cell repertoires in COVID-19. Overall study: COVID-19 samples from acute and convalescent phases originated in the United States, Italy and Spain. Nucleic acid was either cDNA or gDNA, and it came from T cells, B-cell-depleted T cells, or PBMCs.

In the study's own analysis: Using reference gene primer amplification, nucleated cell counts were estimated. Repertoires were generated with immunoSEQ multiplex PCR, while TCRdb's copy carries only in-frame clones and drops some. Clonal size and the V and J genes are those of that table, whereas D and trimming came from the DNA. The table includes just over 60,000 clones, 79% detected once. The CDR3 spans 13 residues. CDR1 and CDR2 from the germline V gene are SGHDT and YYEEEE. V lost 0 bases and J lost 7, with 8 bases in between. V gene TRBV5-6 combines with J gene TRBJ1-3; no clear D. The specimen sequenced was peripheral blood. The TCR was taken from a woman of 80 years or more with active or convalescent COVID-19. Written as DNA, the CDR3 is TGTGCCAGCAGCTTGGGGCTGTCGAACACCATATATTTT. Its protein is CASSLGLSNTIYF.